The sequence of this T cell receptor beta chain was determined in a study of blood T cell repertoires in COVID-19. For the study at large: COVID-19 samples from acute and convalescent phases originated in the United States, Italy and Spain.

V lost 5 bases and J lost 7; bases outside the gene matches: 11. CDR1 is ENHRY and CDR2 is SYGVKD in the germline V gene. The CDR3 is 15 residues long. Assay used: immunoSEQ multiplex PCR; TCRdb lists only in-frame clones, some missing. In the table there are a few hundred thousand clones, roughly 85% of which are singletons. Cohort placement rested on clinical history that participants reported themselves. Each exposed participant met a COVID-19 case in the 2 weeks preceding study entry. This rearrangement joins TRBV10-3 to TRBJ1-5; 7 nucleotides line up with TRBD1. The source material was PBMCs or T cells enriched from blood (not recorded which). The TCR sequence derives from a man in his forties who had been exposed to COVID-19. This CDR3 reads CAISLTGAAGQPQHF. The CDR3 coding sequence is TGTGCCATCAGTCTCACAGGGGCTGCAGGGCAGCCCCAGCATTTT.